The 32 T cell receptor beta chains in this list originate from one sample, sequenced in a study of blood T cell repertoires in COVID-19. Profiling relied on immunoSEQ multiplex PCR, and the TCRdb table lists in-frame clones only, not all of them. The profile covers roughly 160,000 clones, with approximately 85% appearing a single time and 6.5% to 7.5% taken by the ten largest. The sample was peripheral blood. The source is an elderly man with COVID-19, enrolled during active disease.

This sequence joins TRBV25-1 and TRBJ2-1; 8 bases fit TRBD2. With V trimmed by 2 bases and J by 2 bases, 2 bases remained unmatched. The CDR3 spans 15 residues. Germline CDR1 is MGHDK and CDR2 is SYGVNS. The CDR3 protein is CASSEPGLAYNEQFF. CDR3 DNA sequence: TGTGCCAGCAGTGAACCGGGACTAGCCTACAATGAGCAGTTCTTC.

This clone was detected a few times. This chain joins TRBV20-1 and TRBJ1-1, with D unresolved. CDR1 and CDR2 (germline): DFQATT, SNEGSKA (reference sequence). With 6 bases removed from V and 3 bases from J, the gap between germline ends came to 8 bases. The CDR3 sequence is 11 residues long. CDR3 bases: TGCAGTGCCCGGAGTGACACTGAAGCTTTCTTT. Its translation: CSARSDTEAFF.

The chain uses TRBV20-1 and TRBJ1-1, with 7 bases lining up with TRBD1. The trim removed 3 bases at V and 11 bases at J, leaving 6 bases unmatched. This CDR3 comprises 11 residues. The germline V gene encodes CDR1 DFQATT and CDR2 SNEGSKA (reference sequence). The CDR3 region is CSASRQGEAFF. CDR3 in DNA: TGCAGTGCTAGCCGACAGGGAGAGGCTTTCTTT.

V usage is TRBV19 and J usage is TRBJ2-3, with TRBD2 identical over 12 bases. V dropped 5 bases and J dropped 4; count of bases not matched to a gene: 7. Germline V CDR1 and CDR2: LNHDA, SQIVND (reference sequence). The CDR3 totals 16 residues. This CDR3 is CASSRSSGGEADTQYF. In DNA form, the CDR3 reads TGTGCCAGTAGTCGTTCTAGCGGGGGGGAAGCAGATACGCAGTATTTT.

This chain connects TRBV7-9 to TRBJ1-2; no reliable D call. Between the trimmed V and J ends, which lost 5 bases and 3 bases, there was a span of 10 bases. The CDR3 is 13 residues long. The V gene's germline CDR1 is SEHNR and CDR2 FQNEAQ (reference sequence). The CDR3 nucleotides read TGTGCCAGCAGCGTCTTGGAGCACTATGGCTACACCTTC. Translation: CASSVLEHYGYTF.

The chain combines TRBV18 with TRBJ2-5; D may be TRBD2 (5 bases). Trimming cost V 6 bases and J 4 bases, with 12 bases left between them. Germline V gene lookup returns CDR1 KGHSH and CDR2 LQKENI. This CDR3 is built from 13 residues. CDR3 DNA: TGTGCCAGCTCCCTAGAGGGAACAGAGACCCAGTACTTC. It is translated as CASSLEGTETQYF.

This CDR3 is CATSRPGTGNNEQFF. CDR3 nucleotides: TGTGCCACCAGCAGACCCGGGACAGGGAACAATGAGCAGTTCTTC. The chain combines TRBV15 with TRBJ2-1; the match to TRBD1 covers 9 bases. V lost 2 bases, J lost 5 bases, and 4 bases stayed unmatched. This CDR3 region has 15 residues. Germline CDR1 is LNHNV and CDR2 is YYDKDF (reference sequence). Using reference TRBV15 and TRBJ2-1 for the parts outside the CDR3, the full variable domain is DAMVIQNPRYQVTQFGKPVTLSCSQTLNHNVMYWYQQKSSQAPKLLFHYYDKDFNNEADTPDNFQSRRPNTSFCFLDIRSPGLGDTAMYLCATSRPGTGNNEQFFGPGTRLTVL.

The gene calls are TRBV5-1 and TRBJ2-6; D is unclear. CDR1 and CDR2 from the germline V gene are SGHRS and YFSETQ. The V end lost 6 bases, the J end lost 1 base, and 17 bases lay between the germline ends. The CDR3 length is 17 residues. The CDR3 nucleotides are TGCGCCAGCACCTTAGGTGGCGGCCTTTCTGGGGCCAACGTCCTGACTTTC. Translating gives CASTLGGGLSGANVLTF.

In its sample, this clone was seen a few times. The V call is TRBV5-4, the J call TRBJ2-5, with unresolved D. Deletions cut 2 bases from V and 9 bases from J, with 11 bases between. The CDR3 length is 12 residues. CDR1 is SGHNT and CDR2 is YYREEE in the germline V gene (reference sequence). This chain's CDR3 is CASSFPPSAQYF. DNA for the CDR3: TGTGCCAGCAGCTTTCCTCCCTCGGCCCAGTACTTC.

The V call is TRBV28, the J call TRBJ2-3; D is perhaps TRBD1 (6 bases). From germline, CDR1 is MDHEN and CDR2 SYDVKM. V lost 7 bases and J 1 base, leaving 18 bases between the germline ends. The CDR3 has 16 residues. The DNA for the CDR3 is TGTGCCAGCAACCTCCTACAGGGATCCGGCACAGATACGCAGTATTTT. Translated: CASNLLQGSGTDTQYF.

The chain employs TRBV20-1 and TRBJ2-5; TRBD2 might be the D (5 bases). CDR1 DFQATT and CDR2 SNEGSKA come from the germline V gene (reference sequence). The CDR3 is made up of 11 amino acids. With 1 base removed from V and 5 bases from J, the gap between germline ends came to 5 bases. CDR3 nucleotides: TGCAGTGCTAGAGGGGAGGAGACCCAGTACTTC. It codes for CSARGEETQYF.

This chain joins TRBV19 and TRBJ1-4; D is unresolved. Trimming left V 1 base short and J 8 bases short, with 14 bases between. Germline lookup yields CDR1 LNHDA and CDR2 SQIVND (reference sequence). The CDR3 is made up of 15 amino acids. This chain's CDR3 is CASSIGLGREEKLFF. The CDR3 DNA follows: TGTGCCAGTAGTATAGGCCTGGGCCGGGAGGAAAAACTGTTTTTT.

The V and J genes are TRBV11-2 and TRBJ1-3; a possible D gene is TRBD1 (6 bases). Trimming shortened V by 2 bases and J by 2 bases, and 16 bases separated the two germline ends. The CDR3 is made up of 17 amino acids. CDR1 SGHAT and CDR2 FQNNGV come from the germline V gene. CDR3 residues: CASSLMFAGTTGNTIYF. CDR3 DNA sequence: TGTGCCAGCAGCTTAATGTTCGCCGGGACAACTGGAAACACCATATATTTT.

The chain has TRBV6-1 and TRBJ1-5, with D tentatively TRBD1 (5 bases). This CDR3 comprises 17 residues. Germline-derived CDR1 and CDR2 are MNHNS and SASEGT. Trimming took off 2 bases at V and 4 bases at J, with 18 bases between the two ends. In DNA form, the CDR3 reads TGTGCCAGCAGTGAACAGGCAGGGCGATCGGAGAATCAGCCCCAGCATTTT. It yields the protein CASSEQAGRSENQPQHF.

The chain links TRBV29-1 to TRBJ1-6; D is undetermined. Per germline, CDR1 SQVTM and CDR2 ANQGSEA. Trimming pared 7 bases from V and 5 bases from J, leaving 12 bases between. CDR3 size: 13 residues. In nucleotides, the CDR3 is TGCAGCGCATCGGTATCGAATAATTCACCCCTCCACTTT. This codes for CSASVSNNSPLHF.

The chain combines TRBV9 with TRBJ1-2, with TRBD1 identical over 11 bases. Germline values: CDR1 SGDLS, CDR2 YYNGEE. The length of the CDR3 is 16 residues. V gave up 5 bases and J gave up 6 bases; unmatched junction bases: 12. The CDR3 bases are TGTGCCAGCAGTGAGGGCCCGGACAGGGGGCGAGATGGCTACACCTTC. As protein: CASSEGPDRGRDGYTF. Full variable domain (outside the CDR3, taken from reference TRBV9 and TRBJ1-2): DSGVTQTPKHLITATGQRVTLRCSPRSGDLSVYWYQQSLDQGLQFLIQYYNGEERAKGNILERFSAQQFPDLHSELNLSSLELGDSALYFCASSEGPDRGRDGYTFGSGTRLTVV.

This clone was picked up a small number of times. The V call is TRBV19, the J call TRBJ1-4; 8 nucleotides agree with TRBD1. V gave up 7 bases and J gave up 8 bases; unmatched junction bases: 12. From germline, CDR1 is LNHDA and CDR2 SQIVND (reference sequence). The CDR3 length is 15 residues. The CDR3 loop reads CASTGQGARKEKLFF. The DNA for the CDR3 is TGTGCCAGTACAGGCCAGGGGGCAAGAAAGGAAAAACTGTTTTTT.

The sample holds a few counts of this clone. V is TRBV27 and J is TRBJ2-2; possible D gene TRBD1, 6 bases. Germline CDR1 is MNHEY and CDR2 is SMNVEV (reference sequence). V was trimmed by 6 bases and J by 2 bases, leaving 7 bases between them. The length of the CDR3 is 13 residues. The CDR3 sequence: CASRGHNTGELFF. The DNA for the CDR3 is TGTGCCAGCAGGGGACACAACACCGGGGAGCTGTTTTTT.

The chain couples TRBV6-6 to TRBJ1-1; the match to TRBD1 covers 12 bases. The CDR3 is 16 amino acids. The V and J ends lost 4 bases and 9 bases, in that order; junction bases with no gene match: 12. CDR1 and CDR2 (germline): MNHNY, SVGAGI (reference sequence). DNA for the CDR3: TGTGCCAGCAGTTCCGGGACAGGGGGCTTTGGGCCTAAAGCTTTCTTT. Translated, it gives CASSSGTGGFGPKAFF.

The table lists this clone with a few counts. The rearrangement joins TRBV7-2 to TRBJ2-5; D perhaps matches TRBD2 (5 bases). The CDR3 consists of 19 residues. V lost 5 bases and J 5 bases, leaving 30 bases between the germline ends. From germline, CDR1 is SGHTA and CDR2 FQGNSA. The CDR3 spells CASSPQLRAGSLFGETQYF. Here the CDR3 DNA reads TGTGCCAGCAGCCCTCAACTTAGGGCGGGTTCGCTGTTTGGGGAGACCCAGTACTTC.

The CDR3 sequence is CASSQVDRESEKLFF. In DNA form, the CDR3 reads TGTGCCAGCAGCCAAGTGGACAGGGAGAGCGAAAAACTGTTTTTT. The chain uses TRBV4-2 and TRBJ1-4; 8 bases line up with TRBD1. V shed 1 base, J shed 8 bases, and the junction held 6 bases outside the gene matches. The CDR3 covers 15 residues. In germline, CDR1 is LGHNA, CDR2 YNFKEQ.

The gene calls are TRBV10-3 and TRBJ1-2, with 7 bases aligning to TRBD1. From germline, CDR1 is ENHRY and CDR2 SYGVKD. This CDR3 is 14 amino acids long. Trimming cost V 6 bases and J 8 bases; bases outside gene matches: 12. This CDR3 reads CAIRLTGMLLGYTF. DNA for the CDR3: TGTGCCATCAGGTTGACAGGGATGCTATTAGGCTACACCTTC.

About this clone: This same CDR3 is encoded by further DNA sequences in the sample. The genes are TRBV14 and TRBJ1-4; 9 bases line up with TRBD1. The CDR3 runs 16 residues. The ends lost 4 bases at V and 2 bases at J; junction bases unmatched: 5. CDR1 is SGHDN and CDR2 is FVKESK in the germline V gene. The CDR3 reads CASSRRQGGTNEKLFF. In DNA form, the CDR3 reads TGTGCCAGCAGCCGCCGACAGGGGGGTACTAATGAAAAACTGTTTTTT. Combining the CDR3 with reference TRBV14 and TRBJ1-4 gives the whole variable domain EAGVTQFPSHSVIEKGQTVTLRCDPISGHDNLYWYRRVMGKEIKFLLHFVKESKQDESGMPNNRFLAERTGGTYSTLKVQPAELEDSGVYFCASSRRQGGTNEKLFFGSGTQLSVL.

The rearrangement joins TRBV4-1 to TRBJ1-1; a weak D match, TRBD1 (5 bases). This CDR3 spans 18 amino acids. Trimming pared 0 bases from V and 1 base from J, leaving 18 bases between. Germline V gene data show CDR1 as MGHRA and CDR2 as YSYEKL. This CDR3 is CASSQDREAGRGNTEAFF. Here the CDR3 DNA reads TGCGCCAGCAGCCAAGATAGGGAAGCAGGGAGGGGGAACACTGAAGCTTTCTTT.

The V and J genes are TRBV2 and TRBJ1-1; 8 bases are shared with TRBD1. With 6 bases clipped from V and 7 bases from J, the junction kept 10 bases outside the gene matches. The CDR3 has 14 amino acids. Germline CDR1 is SNHLY and CDR2 is FYNNEI. The CDR3 coding sequence is TGTGCCAGCAGGCTCGGCAGGGGGCGGGATGAAGCTTTCTTT. It codes for CASRLGRGRDEAFF.

The V gene is TRBV3-1 (or the pseudogene TRBV3-2), the J gene TRBJ1-5, with 8 bases identical to TRBD1. The CDR3 is 15 amino acids. In germline, CDR1 is LGHDT, CDR2 YNNKEL (reference sequence). The V and J ends lost 1 base and 4 bases, in that order; junction bases with no gene match: 3. CDR3 region: CASSQATGGNQPQHF. CDR3 coding DNA: TGTGCCAGCAGCCAAGCAACAGGGGGAAATCAGCCCCAGCATTTT.

Here the CDR3 reads CASSRGLDYNEQFF. CDR3 in DNA: TGTGCCAGCAGCCGCGGACTAGACTACAATGAGCAGTTCTTC. The chain combines TRBV7-2 with TRBJ2-1, with 7 bases that match TRBD2. This CDR3 contains 14 residues. The V and J ends lost 5 bases and 3 bases, in that order; junction bases with no gene match: 4. Germline CDR1 reads SGHTA; CDR2 reads FQGNSA.

The chain joins TRBV19 to TRBJ1-2; D perhaps matches TRBD1 (6 bases). Trimming pared 3 bases from V and 0 bases from J, leaving 11 bases between. CDR1 and CDR2 (germline): LNHDA, SQIVND (reference sequence). CDR3 length: 15 residues. The CDR3 region has the DNA TGTGCCAGTAGTATCTTAGGACAGACTAACTATGGCTACACCTTC. Translating it yields CASSILGQTNYGYTF.

V gene TRBV11-2 combines with J gene TRBJ2-3, with TRBD2 matching over 10 bases. Germline V lookup: CDR1 SGHAT, CDR2 FQNNGV. The CDR3 has 18 residues. Trimming took 2 bases from V and 4 from J; bases not matched to a gene: 12. The DNA for the CDR3 is TGTGCCAGCAGCTTAAGCCCCCGTGGAGCGGGGGGGCCAGATACGCAGTATTTT. This gives the protein CASSLSPRGAGGPDTQYF.

The rearrangement uses TRBV28 and TRBJ1-3, with 9 bases that match TRBD1. The J segment lost 8 bases and the V segment lost 2 bases, leaving 4 bases of the junction unmatched. The CDR3 covers 14 residues. Germline values: CDR1 MDHEN, CDR2 SYDVKM. The CDR3 nucleotides read TGTGCCAGCAGTTTAGGCGGACAGGGGTACACCATATATTTT. Translation: CASSLGGQGYTIYF.

This chain uses TRBV7-3 with TRBJ1-2; 8 bases match TRBD1. This CDR3 has 14 amino acids. Per germline, CDR1 SGHTA and CDR2 FQGTGA. Unmatched junction bases numbered 5, after V lost 2 bases and J lost 6 bases. CDR3 protein: CASSLSTGDNGYTF. In DNA, the CDR3 is TGTGCCAGCAGCTTATCGACAGGGGATAATGGCTACACCTTC.

This clone has a single count. Other DNA sequences of this sample code for an identical CDR3. V and J are TRBV9 and TRBJ1-5; D is ambiguous. From germline, CDR1 is SGDLS and CDR2 YYNGEE. This CDR3 contains 13 residues. The ends were cut back, 0 bases at V and 6 bases at J, with 7 bases in the middle. CDR3: CASSVDEGQPQHF. The CDR3 DNA reads as TGTGCCAGCAGCGTAGATGAGGGTCAGCCCCAGCATTTT.